Each of the 19 T cell receptor beta chains below was sequenced from the same sample in a study of identical twins. TCRdb reprocessed the 5' RACE reads via MiXCR and lists one record per CDR3 protein. The table lists a few hundred thousand distinct CDR3 sequences, less than 20% of them singletons. The material sequenced was naive T cells sorted from blood. These receptors originate from a man between 50 and 59 years old in good health.

The genes are TRBV25-1 and TRBJ2-7; D uncertain. The CDR3 contains 13 residues. Trimming left V 11 bases short and J 1 base short, with 15 bases between. Germline CDR1 MGHDK, CDR2 SYGVNS. CDR3 amino acids: CAARPAASYEQYF. The DNA of the CDR3 is TGTGCCGCTCGTCCGGCGGCTTCCTACGAGCAGTACTTC.

This rearrangement joins TRBV10-3 to TRBJ2-1; possibly TRBD2 for D (6 bases). Trimming removed 3 bases from V and 0 bases from J, with 12 bases in between. In germline, CDR1 is ENHRY, CDR2 SYGVKD. The CDR3 length is 16 residues. The CDR3 spells CAISESGLPSYNEQFF. Written as DNA, the CDR3 is TGTGCCATCAGTGAATCGGGACTTCCCTCCTACAATGAGCAGTTCTTC.

This clonotype was counted a few times. The chain combines TRBV29-1 with TRBJ2-7; tentatively, D is TRBD1 or TRBD2 (5 bases each). The V gene's germline CDR1 is SQVTM and CDR2 ANQGSEA. CDR3 length: 14 amino acids. Trimming removed 0 bases from V and 6 bases from J, with 15 bases in between. DNA of the CDR3: TGCAGCGTTGAAGAGGGCTTCCTTGGGGGCGAGCAGTACTTC. Translating gives CSVEEGFLGGEQYF.

The V and J genes are TRBV14 and TRBJ2-1; D may be TRBD1 (5 bases). V gave up 1 base and J gave up 9 bases, with 10 bases separating them. Germline V gene lookup returns CDR1 SGHDN and CDR2 FVKESK. The CDR3 sequence is 13 residues long. In DNA, the CDR3 is TGTGCCAGCAGCCAAGTAAGGGGCACTGAGCAGTTCTTC. The encoded protein is CASSQVRGTEQFF.

The gene calls are TRBV6-2 or TRBV6-3 and TRBJ2-1; the D gene is possibly TRBD2 (5 bases). The CDR3 contains 14 residues. Trimming pared 6 bases from V and 2 bases from J, leaving 11 bases between. Per germline, CDR1 MNHEY and CDR2 SVGEGT. The CDR3 protein is CASSRRAAYNEQFF. For the CDR3, the DNA is TGTGCCAGCAGCCGTCGAGCGGCCTACAATGAGCAGTTCTTC.

Only a few counts were recorded for this clonotype. The chain is built from TRBV6-5 and TRBJ1-1; unclear D gene. The CDR3 covers 17 residues. V was cut by 0 bases and J by 4 bases, with 18 bases left in between. CDR1 and CDR2 (germline): MNHEY, SVGAGI. CDR3 in amino acids: CASSYSFRSGFGTEAFF. CDR3 sequence (DNA): TGTGCCAGCAGTTACTCATTTCGGTCGGGCTTCGGCACTGAAGCTTTCTTT.

The gene calls are TRBV5-5 and TRBJ2-5; tentatively, D is TRBD1 (6 bases). CDR1 and CDR2 (germline): SGHKS, YYEKEE (reference sequence). The CDR3 is 13 residues long. V lost 3 bases to trimming and J lost 5 bases, with 11 bases between them. The CDR3 spells CASSSWGLETQYF. CDR3 DNA: TGTGCCAGCAGCTCTTGGGGGCTGGAGACCCAGTACTTC. Drawing the rest from reference TRBV5-5 and TRBJ2-5, the complete variable domain is DAGVTQSPTHLIKTRGQQVTLRCSPISGHKSVSWYQQVLGQGPQFIFQYYEKEERGRGNFPDRFSARQFPNYSSELNVNALLLGDSALYLCASSSWGLETQYFGPGTRLLVL.

The chain combines TRBV6-5 with TRBJ2-7; 8 nucleotides match TRBD2. This CDR3 has 14 amino acids. Trimming took 7 bases from V and 2 from J; bases not matched to a gene: 7. The germline V gene has CDR1 MNHEY and CDR2 SVGAGI. DNA of the CDR3: TGTGCCAGCATTAAGGACGGGGGGGCCTACGAGCAGTACTTC. This gives the protein CASIKDGGAYEQYF.

In its sample, this clonotype was seen many times. This rearrangement joins TRBV5-6 to TRBJ2-5; 7 bases line up with TRBD2. The trim removed 4 bases at V and 3 bases at J, leaving 9 bases unmatched. The CDR3 is 15 amino acids. Germline assignment: CDR1 SGHDT and CDR2 YYEEEE. The CDR3 region is CASSPSPGGEETQYF. CDR3 DNA: TGTGCCAGCAGCCCATCCCCGGGGGGAGAAGAGACCCAGTACTTC.

This clonotype was observed many times. DNA of the CDR3: TGCAGTGCCGAAACCGGGACTAGCAAGGGTGAGCAGTTCTTC. Translation gives CSAETGTSKGEQFF. The rearrangement uses TRBV20-1 and TRBJ2-1, with TRBD2 matching over 9 bases. V lost 6 bases and J lost 9; bases outside the gene matches: 12. This CDR3 has 14 amino acids. Germline V gene lookup returns CDR1 DFQATT and CDR2 SNEGSKA (reference sequence).

The V and J genes are TRBV3-1 and TRBJ2-3; 9 bases are shared with TRBD2. The CDR3 sequence is 16 residues long. V shed 4 bases, J shed 3 bases, and the junction held 8 bases outside the gene matches. Germline CDR1 reads LGHDT; CDR2 reads YNNKEL (reference sequence). CDR3 sequence reads: CASSLSGSARTDTQYF. CDR3 sequence (DNA): TGTGCCAGCAGCCTTAGCGGGAGTGCCCGGACAGATACGCAGTATTTT.

This clonotype was counted ten times or more. The chain is built from TRBV7-9 and TRBJ2-7; no definite D call. The V gene lost 4 bases and the J gene lost 0 bases, with 4 bases spanning the gap. Germline V gives CDR1 SEHNR, CDR2 FQNEAQ (reference sequence). The CDR3 runs 12 residues. CDR3 in DNA: TGTGCCAGCAGCTATGGCTCCTACGAGCAGTACTTC. This codes for CASSYGSYEQYF.

V gene TRBV4-2 combines with J gene TRBJ1-1; 10 nucleotides match TRBD1. The CDR3 runs 15 residues. CDR1 and CDR2 from the germline V gene are LGHNA and YNFKEQ. Losses at the gene ends were 3 bases for V and 5 bases for J; bases not matched to a gene: 6. The CDR3 DNA reads as TGTGCCAGCAGCCATCCCGGACAGGGGGGGACTGAAGCTTTCTTT. This sequence encodes CASSHPGQGGTEAFF.

This rearrangement joins TRBV7-9 to TRBJ2-7, with TRBD2 matching 8 bases. The CDR3 extends over 14 amino acids. J was trimmed by 5 bases and V by 5 bases; bases with no gene match: 8. Germline V lookup: CDR1 SEHNR, CDR2 FQNEAQ (reference sequence). This CDR3 is CASSILAGRDEQYF. CDR3 sequence (DNA): TGTGCCAGCAGCATCTTAGCGGGACGAGACGAGCAGTACTTC.

This clonotype was recorded many times. The chain uses TRBV11-2 and TRBJ2-7, with 7 bases that match TRBD1. The trim removed 8 bases at V and 0 bases at J, leaving 7 bases unmatched. Germline assignment: CDR1 SGHAT and CDR2 FQNNGV. The CDR3 has 14 residues. CDR3 residues: CASRRPGGSYEQYF. The CDR3 DNA sequence: TGTGCCAGCCGCCGTCCAGGGGGCTCCTACGAGCAGTACTTC. Full variable domain (rest looked up from reference TRBV11-2 and TRBJ2-7): EAGVAQSPRYKIIEKRQSVAFWCNPISGHATLYWYQQILGQGPKLLIQFQNNGVVDDSQLPKDRFSAERLKGVDSTLKIQPAKLEDSAVYLCASRRPGGSYEQYFGPGTRLTVT.

This clonotype was detected only a few times. This chain joins TRBV7-8 and TRBJ2-1; no reliable D call. Germline V gives CDR1 SGHVS, CDR2 FQNEAQ. V was shortened by 2 bases and J by 0 bases, with 11 bases between the two germline ends. The CDR3 loop spans 16 amino acids. The CDR3 DNA follows: TGTGCCAGCAGCTTACGGGCAGACATCTCCTACAATGAGCAGTTCTTC. Translation gives CASSLRADISYNEQFF.

A note on this clonotype: A junction boundary mismatches the germline segment, possibly from a read error. The chain couples TRBV7-9 to TRBJ2-5; TRBD1 aligns across 10 bases. Germline V gene lookup returns CDR1 SEHNR and CDR2 FQNEAQ (reference sequence). The CDR3 is made up of 16 amino acids. The CDR3 here is CASSIAGTGARETQYF. For the CDR3, the DNA is TGTGCCAGCAGCATAGCGGGGACAGGGGCGAGAGAGACCCAGTACTTC. Looking up the rest from reference TRBV7-9 and TRBJ2-5 gives the full variable domain: DTGVSQNPRHKITKRGQNVTFRCDPISEHNRLYWYRQTLGQGPEFLTYFQNEAQLEKSRLLSDRFSAERPKGSFSTLEIQRTEQGDSAMYLCASSIAGTGARETQYFGPGTRLLVL.

The chain is built from TRBV9 and TRBJ2-3; D possibly matches TRBD1 or TRBD2 (5 bases each). Per the germline V gene, CDR1 is SGDLS and CDR2 is YYNGEE. V was shortened by 2 bases and J by 6 bases, with 10 bases between the two germline ends. CDR3 length equals 13 residues. The CDR3 DNA reads TGTGCCAGCAGCGTGGGCCGGGGCGATACGCAGTATTTT. It is translated as CASSVGRGDTQYF.

The CDR3 nucleotides read TGCGCCAGCAGCCAGGATCGGACAGGGACTGGCTACACCTTC. This gives the protein CASSQDRTGTGYTF. The J gene is TRBJ1-2, the V gene TRBV4-3, with TRBD1 matching over 8 bases. Germline-derived CDR1 and CDR2 are LGHNA and YSLEER. Trimming cost V 3 bases and J 7 bases; bases outside gene matches: 7. This CDR3 is 14 amino acids long.